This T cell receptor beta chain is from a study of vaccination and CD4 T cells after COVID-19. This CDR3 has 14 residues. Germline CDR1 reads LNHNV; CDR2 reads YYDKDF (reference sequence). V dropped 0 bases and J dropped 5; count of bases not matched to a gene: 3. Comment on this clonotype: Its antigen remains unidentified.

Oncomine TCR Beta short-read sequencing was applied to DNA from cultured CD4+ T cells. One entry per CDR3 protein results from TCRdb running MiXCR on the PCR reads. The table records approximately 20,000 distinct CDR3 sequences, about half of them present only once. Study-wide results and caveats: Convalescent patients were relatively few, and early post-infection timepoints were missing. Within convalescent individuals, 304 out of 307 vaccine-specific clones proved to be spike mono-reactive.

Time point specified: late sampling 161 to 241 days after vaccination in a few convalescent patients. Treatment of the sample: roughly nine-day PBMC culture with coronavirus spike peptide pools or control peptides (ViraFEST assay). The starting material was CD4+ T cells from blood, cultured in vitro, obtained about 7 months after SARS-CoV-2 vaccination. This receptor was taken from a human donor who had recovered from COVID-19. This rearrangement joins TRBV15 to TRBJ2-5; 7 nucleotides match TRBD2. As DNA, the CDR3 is TGTGCCACCAGCAGAGATACTAGCGAGGAGACCCAGTACTTC. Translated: CATSRDTSEETQYF.